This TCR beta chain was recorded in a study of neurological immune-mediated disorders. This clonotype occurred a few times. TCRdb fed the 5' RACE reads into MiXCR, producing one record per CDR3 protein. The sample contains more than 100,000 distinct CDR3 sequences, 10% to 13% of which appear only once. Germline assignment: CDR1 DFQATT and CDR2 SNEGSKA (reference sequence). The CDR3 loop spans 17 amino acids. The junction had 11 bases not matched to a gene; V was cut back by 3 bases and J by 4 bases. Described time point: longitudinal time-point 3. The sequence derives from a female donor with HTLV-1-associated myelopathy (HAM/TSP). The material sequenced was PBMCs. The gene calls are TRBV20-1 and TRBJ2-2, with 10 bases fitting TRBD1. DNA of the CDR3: TGCAGTGCTAGGGGGGACAGGGGTTTGAGTAGCACCGGGGAGCTGTTTTTT. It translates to CSARGDRGLSSTGELFF.